This record looks at one TCR beta chain sequence and its context. The ends were cut back, 0 bases at V and 7 bases at J, with 13 bases in the middle. The CDR3 covers 15 residues. Germline values: CDR1 SGDLS, CDR2 YYNGEE. This sample was taken from a study of blood T cell repertoires in COVID-19. The protocol was immunoSEQ multiplex PCR, while the TCRdb copy is restricted to in-frame clones and leaves out a portion. The sample has about 260,000 clones, over 75% seen once. V is TRBV9 and J is TRBJ2-2, with D perhaps TRBD2 (7 bases). The receptor was derived from a woman between 45 and 65 years old with acute or convalescent COVID-19. Source material: peripheral blood. CDR3 sequence reads: CASSVGGGAGGELFF. CDR3 coding DNA: TGTGCCAGCAGCGTAGGTGGGGGGGCTGGCGGGGAGCTGTTTTTT. Using reference TRBV9 and TRBJ2-2 for the parts outside the CDR3, the full variable domain is DSGVTQTPKHLITATGQRVTLRCSPRSGDLSVYWYQQSLDQGLQFLIQYYNGEERAKGNILERFSAQQFPDLHSELNLSSLELGDSALYFCASSVGGGAGGELFFGEGSRLTVL.